The clone carrying this TCR beta chain was seen just once. The antigen remains undetermined. This record comes from a study of lymphopenia after photon versus proton radiotherapy. Findings of the study overall: Better survival with proton therapy was suggested as possible, not demonstrated.

Sequencing was performed with immunoSEQ multiplex PCR; in TCRdb, only in-frame clones are kept and a portion is missing. The repertoire holds 6,500 to 8,500 clones, with approximately 93% as singletons. The CDR3 runs 13 residues. Trimming took off 0 bases at V and 6 bases at J, with 6 bases between the two ends. Germline CDR1 reads LGHNA; CDR2 reads YSLEER. The clonotype originates from a woman aged 50 to 60 with cholangiocarcinoma. The sample consisted of peripheral blood, taken from a patient treated with photon-based radiotherapy. The gene calls are TRBV4-3 and TRBJ1-5; D not resolved. The CDR3 reads CASSQETSQPQHF. CDR3 DNA: TGCGCCAGCAGCCAAGAAACCAGTCAGCCCCAGCATTTT.